This T cell receptor (beta chain) was recorded in a study of blood T cells in healthy people across ages. Study results and limitations: Measured against age, TCR beta diversity per million T cells decreased in a roughly linear manner.

This clonotype was recorded only once. Its antigen is currently unknown. The use of a sample-barcoded 5' primer and a J-beta primer mix characterized a second PCR of about 7 to 12 cycles. TCRdb used MiXCR to reprocess the 5' RACE reads, holding one entry per CDR3 protein. Among 1.5 million to 1.8 million distinct CDR3 sequences listed, under 55% were seen once. Per-sample PBMC isolation yielded at least 6.5 million cells. A minimum of 6 micrograms of total RNA was extracted per sample. This TCR came from a young woman in good health. The source material was blood.

Written as DNA, the CDR3 is TGTGCCAGCAGCTTTCGTCTAGCGGCGAGCTCTGGGGCCAACGTCCTGACTTTC. As protein: CASSFRLAASSGANVLTF. The genes are TRBV5-6 and TRBJ2-6, with 7 nucleotides matching TRBD2. In germline, CDR1 is SGHDT, CDR2 YYEEEE. The CDR3 runs to 18 residues. V lost 2 bases to trimming and J lost 0 bases; unmatched junction nucleotides: 8.